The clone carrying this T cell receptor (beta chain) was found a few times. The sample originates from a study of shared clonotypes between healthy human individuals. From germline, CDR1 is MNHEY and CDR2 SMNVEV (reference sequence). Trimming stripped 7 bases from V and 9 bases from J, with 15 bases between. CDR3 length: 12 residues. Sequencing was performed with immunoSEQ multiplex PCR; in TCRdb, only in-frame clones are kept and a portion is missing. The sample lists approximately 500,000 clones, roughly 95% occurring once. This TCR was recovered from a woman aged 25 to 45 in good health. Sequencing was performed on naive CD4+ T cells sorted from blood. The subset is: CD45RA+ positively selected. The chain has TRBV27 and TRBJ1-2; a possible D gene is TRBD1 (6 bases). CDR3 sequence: CASTGVGQRYTF. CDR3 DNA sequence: TGTGCCAGCACAGGGGTGGGGCAGCGCTACACCTTC.